What follows are 5 T cell receptor beta chains derived from one specimen sequenced in a study of glioma-infiltrating T cells. TCR alpha and beta CDR3 regions were amplified from RNA using iRepertoire nested multiplex PCR. TCRdb independently ran MiXCR on the multiplex PCR reads; one entry per CDR3 protein. The data show 150,000 to 200,000 distinct CDR3 sequences, with under 55% seen just once and under 6.5% held by the top ten. Sequenced material: glioma tissue, nonneoplastic brain tissue, or PBMCs (not recorded which). The receptors originated from a human donor with low-grade glioma or glioblastoma, undergoing nonglioma brain surgery, or in good health (not recorded which).

This clonotype is medium-sized (0.01 to 0.1%) within its sample. The gene calls are TRBV25-1 and TRBJ1-1; tentative D call: TRBD1 (5 bases). The CDR3 has 12 amino acids. Germline V lookup: CDR1 MGHDK, CDR2 SYGVNS. V was trimmed by 11 bases and J by 3 bases, leaving 13 bases between them. CDR3 DNA sequence: TGTGCCGCGGGGGACCCCGACACTGAAGCTTTCTTT. As protein: CAAGDPDTEAFF.

With regard to this clonotype: This may be a read error, as it is one base from a much larger clone. The V gene is TRBV7-4, the J gene TRBJ2-7; D is perhaps TRBD1 (6 bases). The CDR3 length is 14 residues. From germline, CDR1 is SGHVT and CDR2 SQSDAQ. CDR3 nucleotide sequence: TGTGCCATCAGCTTTCAATCAGGGGTAAGCGAGCAGTACTTC. It is translated as CAISFQSGVSEQYF.

This clonotype was counted ten times or more. This rearrangement joins TRBV28 to TRBJ2-7; TRBD1 matches at 7 bases. V shed 3 bases, J shed 5 bases, and the junction held 7 bases outside the gene matches. Germline V gene data show CDR1 as MDHEN and CDR2 as SYDVKM. The length of the CDR3 is 14 residues. The CDR3 here is CASSLLGGENEQYF. CDR3 bases: TGTGCCAGCAGTTTGTTAGGGGGCGAGAACGAGCAGTACTTC.

Concerning this clonotype itself: The germline gene is not matched at one end of the junction; a read error may be the cause. The rearrangement links TRBV20-1 to TRBJ2-7, with TRBD2 as a possible D gene (5 bases). The CDR3 sequence is 12 residues long. Looked up from germline, CDR1 is DFQATT and CDR2 is SNEGSKA (reference sequence). This CDR3 reads CSARLTNYEEYF. In DNA form, the CDR3 reads TGCAGTGCTAGACTGACTAACTACGAGGAGTACTTC.

V gene TRBV4-2 combines with J gene TRBJ1-1, with no clear D. The CDR3 extends over 17 amino acids. Trimming shortened V by 0 bases and J by 4 bases, and 18 bases separated the two germline ends. Germline V gives CDR1 LGHNA, CDR2 YNFKEQ. Here the CDR3 reads CASSQEAAVHGVTEAFF. DNA of the CDR3: TGTGCCAGCAGCCAAGAGGCAGCCGTTCATGGGGTCACTGAAGCTTTCTTT.